This T cell receptor beta chain appears in the sequencing data of a study of CD4 and CD8 cells across lung adenocarcinoma regions. TCRdb reprocessed the PCR reads with MiXCR, giving one entry per CDR3 protein. The sample records 10,000 or so distinct CDR3 sequences, approximately 46% being singletons. The patients had localized lung adenocarcinoma, a non-small cell subtype. As for this clonotype: The junction shows a germline mismatch at one end, possibly a read error.

CDR1 is WNHNN, CDR2 SYGVQD, per germline (reference sequence). The CDR3 covers 14 residues. The sequenced sample consisted of CD8+ T cells from the margin of a lung tumor. This chain uses TRBV10-1 with TRBJ2-3; tentatively, D is TRBD2 (6 bases). This sequence was found in a female donor with lung adenocarcinoma. The CD4 and CD8 labels of this study may be unreliable. The CDR3 loop reads CAGKVSRDQDTQYF. For the CDR3, the DNA is TGTGCGGGGAAGGTCAGCCGTGACCAAGATACCCAGTACTTT.